The sequence of this T cell receptor (beta chain) was determined in a study of CD8+ T cells in alopecia areata. Study results and limitations: Normal skin contains resident alphabeta T cells, and these are also sequenced in scalp samples.

Worth noting for this clone: The antigen remains unidentified. The same CDR3 can be traced to other DNA sequences in this sample.

Reverse transcription of extracted RNA yielded cDNA, which provided the sequencing template. TCRdb keeps only in-frame clones here, not all; method: immunoSEQ multiplex PCR. Of around 150,000 clones in the sample, approximately 85% were seen once. Treatment specified: oral pan-JAK inhibitor, 5-10 mg twice daily. There are 16 residues in the CDR3. Germline values: CDR1 MGHRA, CDR2 YSYEKL. J lost 2 bases, V lost 2 bases, and 7 bases had no gene match. This clonotype was sampled from a human donor with alopecia areata. This chain uses TRBV4-1 with TRBJ2-5; the match to TRBD1 covers 8 bases. Sequenced here: CD8+ T cells sorted from blood, sampled at week 4, from a patient treated with tofacitinib. Here the CDR3 reads CASSQLPGQGQETQYF. The CDR3, as DNA: TGCGCCAGCAGCCAACTCCCCGGACAGGGACAAGAGACCCAGTACTTC.